What follows is one T cell receptor (beta chain) and its context. The antigen is not known. This sample is part of a study of T cell responses to AZD1222 COVID-19 vaccine. In the study overall: Pooled together were second doses at about 4 or about 12 weeks.

Study results and limitations: None of the repertoires were sampled until the peak T cell response had passed. Among AZD1222 vaccinees, only six or seven were seropositive at baseline.

Sequencing used immunoSEQ multiplex PCR; TCRdb keeps in-frame clones, though not all of them. This sample has 90,000 to 150,000 clones, with roughly 87% found just once. Trimming pared 10 bases from V and 1 base from J, leaving 11 bases between. The CDR3 contains 13 residues. Germline lookup yields CDR1 LNHDA and CDR2 SQIVND (reference sequence). This TCR derives from an adult in good health. The sequencing used peripheral blood, collected on day 0 of AZD1222 vaccination. This chain links TRBV19 with TRBJ1-3, with a weak D call TRBD1 (6 bases). The CDR3 loop is CATLQGSGNTIYF. DNA for the CDR3: TGTGCCACCCTACAGGGTTCTGGAAACACCATATATTTT.